The entry that follows covers one T cell receptor (beta chain) sequence. This entry belongs to a study of yellow fever vaccine responses in identical twins. MiXCR, run by TCRdb on the RT-PCR reads, gives a single entry per CDR3 protein. The sample gives some 5,900 distinct CDR3 sequences, around 79% of which show up once; about 2.6% is in the top ten. Germline V lookup: CDR1 SQVTM, CDR2 ANQGSEA. The V gene end was trimmed by 0 bases and the J gene end by 8 bases; junction bases not matched to a gene: 7. This CDR3 region has 15 residues. The origin of this receptor is a woman younger than 30 who received the yellow fever vaccine. The J gene is TRBJ2-1, the V gene TRBV29-1; TRBD2 aligns across 10 bases. The sequencing used T cells from blood (PBMCs), unsorted or a sorted subset (not recorded which), collected before or after yellow fever vaccination (not recorded which). The DNA for the CDR3 is TGCAGCGTTGAAGAACAGAGCGGGAGGGCGGATGAGCAGTTCTTC. Translated, it gives CSVEEQSGRADEQFF.